This T cell receptor (beta chain) emerged from a study of cytomegalovirus exposure and HLA in healthy donors. Study-level results: In an earlier analysis, about 87% or about 30%: the productive usage of most TCR beta V segments.

From germline, CDR1 is SGHNT and CDR2 YYREEE (reference sequence). With V trimmed by 4 bases and J by 9 bases, 10 bases remained unmatched. The CDR3 runs 14 residues. The PCR ran on 60 Vbeta and 13 Jbeta primers. Generated by immunoSEQ multiplex PCR, the TCRdb table keeps only in-frame clones and is missing some. The sample has just over 200,000 clones; 79% are singletons. The donors (healthy individuals) were bone marrow donors. Remarks on this clone: What it binds is not known.

Sequenced input: PBMCs. This sequence was found in a middle-aged man in good health and CMV-seronegative. The genes are TRBV5-4 and TRBJ2-1; 7 bases fit TRBD1. The CDR3 DNA is TGTGCCAGCAGCCAATCACAGGGGAGCGGTGAGCAGTTCTTC. Amino acid sequence: CASSQSQGSGEQFF. The full variable domain, its missing parts supplied by reference TRBV5-4 and TRBJ2-1, is ETGVTQSPTHLIKTRGQQVTLRCSSQSGHNTVSWYQQALGQGPQFIFQYYREEENGRGNFPPRFSGLQFPNYSSELNVNALELDDSALYLCASSQSQGSGEQFFGPGTRLTVL.